Each of the 14 T cell receptor beta chains below was sequenced from the same sample in a study of early T cells in non-severe SARS-CoV-2 infection (dated by TCRdb to the early 2020s). The library was obtained by 5' RACE. TCRdb shows the sequencer as NextSeq 500. TCRdb redid the processing of the public reads, applying fastp at Q25 and MiXCR, and retained in-frame beta chains. Records with the same CDR3 protein are collapsed into one entry carrying the most frequent genes and DNA. For this sample there are 65,000 to 85,000 distinct CDR3 sequences; around 14% appear just once. The top ten hold about 5% of the sample. Sequencing used whole blood. These receptor sequences come from an adult who was a healthcare worker with PCR-confirmed SARS-CoV-2 infection or an uninfected control (not recorded which).

This clonotype turned up a few times. The chain carries TRBV11-3 and TRBJ2-7; the match to TRBD2 covers 8 bases. There are 16 residues in the CDR3. Germline values: CDR1 SGHNT, CDR2 YENEEA. Trimming took 1 base from V and 5 from J; bases not matched to a gene: 10. The CDR3 reads CASSLVLSGRVDEQYF. In DNA, the CDR3 is TGTGCCAGCAGCTTAGTTCTGAGCGGGAGAGTTGACGAGCAGTACTTC.

This clonotype occurred many times. The chain employs TRBV29-1 and TRBJ1-2; TRBD1 might be the D (5 bases). CDR1 is SQVTM, CDR2 ANQGSEA, per germline. This CDR3 comprises 13 residues. V gave up 6 bases and J gave up 6 bases, with 17 bases separating them. CDR3 DNA: TGCAGCGTGAACGTCCGGGGCGCCCATGGCTACACCTTC. It translates to CSVNVRGAHGYTF.

The sample holds a few counts of this clonotype. This chain joins TRBV12-3 or TRBV12-4 and TRBJ1-1, with D hard to call. This CDR3 spans 16 amino acids. The ends were cut back, 5 bases at V and 1 base at J, with 17 bases in the middle. CDR3 nucleotides: TGTGCCAGCAGTCCTTGGTCATCCACGGGGAACACTGAAGCTTTCTTT. Its translation: CASSPWSSTGNTEAFF.

This sequence joins TRBV14 and TRBJ1-1, with unresolved D. In germline, CDR1 is SGHDN, CDR2 FVKESK. With 0 bases removed from V and 2 bases from J, the gap between germline ends came to 4 bases. The CDR3 consists of 13 residues. CDR3 sequence (DNA): TGTGCCAGCAGCCAAGATATTAACACTGAAGCTTTCTTT. This sequence encodes CASSQDINTEAFF.

This clonotype was seen more than once but under ten times. The chain employs TRBV5-8 and TRBJ2-7; D perhaps matches TRBD2 (6 bases). This CDR3 has 15 amino acids. Germline V gives CDR1 SGHTS, CDR2 YDEGEE. Trimming cost V 0 bases and J 1 base, with 11 bases left between them. CDR3 amino acids: CASSLGRLVSYEQYF. CDR3 coding DNA: TGTGCCAGCAGCTTGGGACGACTAGTATCCTACGAGCAGTACTTC.

J is TRBJ2-7 and V is TRBV5-5; the match to TRBD1 covers 9 bases. This CDR3 has 14 amino acids. After removal of 4 bases from V and 3 bases from J, the junction contained 5 bases not matched to a gene. Germline CDR1 SGHKS, CDR2 YYEKEE (reference sequence). CDR3 DNA: TGTGCCAGCAGCCCGGGACAGGGTTTCTACGAGCAGTACTTC. It is translated as CASSPGQGFYEQYF. The variable domain in full, with the rest retrieved from reference TRBV5-5 and TRBJ2-7, is DAGVTQSPTHLIKTRGQQVTLRCSPISGHKSVSWYQQVLGQGPQFIFQYYEKEERGRGNFPDRFSARQFPNYSSELNVNALLLGDSALYLCASSPGQGFYEQYFGPGTRLTVT.

The chain employs TRBV7-9 and TRBJ1-2; the D is unclear. Trimming removed 1 base at V and 4 bases at J, with 4 bases between. CDR3 length: 12 residues. Germline loops: CDR1 SEHNR, CDR2 FQNEAQ (reference sequence). The CDR3 loop reads CASSLEAYGYTF. The CDR3 nucleotides are TGTGCCAGCAGCTTAGAGGCCTATGGCTACACCTTC.

This clonotype was seen many times. The chain joins TRBV5-4 to TRBJ2-3; D gene uncertain. The CDR3 is 12 amino acids. CDR1 and CDR2 from the germline V gene are SGHNT and YYREEE (reference sequence). V gave up 4 bases and J gave up 5 bases, with 8 bases separating them. The DNA for the CDR3 is TGTGCCAGCAGCACATTCCAAGATACGCAGTATTTT. This translates into CASSTFQDTQYF.

The chain links TRBV29-1 to TRBJ2-5; the D gene is possibly TRBD2 (6 bases). The V gene's germline CDR1 is SQVTM and CDR2 ANQGSEA. The CDR3 contains 12 residues. V dropped 6 bases and J dropped 2 bases, with 10 bases sitting between them. Here the CDR3 reads CSVSREQETQYF. The CDR3 nucleotides read TGCAGCGTCTCCCGGGAGCAAGAGACCCAGTACTTC.

J is TRBJ2-5 and V is TRBV7-9, with 8 bases identical to TRBD2. V gave up 5 bases and J gave up 5 bases; unmatched junction bases: 13. The CDR3 covers 16 residues. CDR1 and CDR2 from the germline V gene are SEHNR and FQNEAQ (reference sequence). The CDR3 DNA is TGTGCCAGCAGCCACCCGAGGACTAGCCGCCGGGAGACCCAGTACTTC. Translation gives CASSHPRTSRRETQYF.

The V gene is TRBV7-2, the J gene TRBJ1-5, with unresolved D. CDR1 is SGHTA, CDR2 FQGNSA, per germline. V was clipped by 2 bases and J by 4 bases, with 6 bases between them. CDR3 size: 13 residues. CDR3 coding DNA: TGTGCCAGCAGCTTATCGTTAAATCAGCCCCAGCATTTT. Translating gives CASSLSLNQPQHF.

The table lists this clonotype with many counts. The DNA for the CDR3 is TGTGCCAGTAGTACGGCCGGGACTGGGGTATACGAGCAGTACTTC. Translated: CASSTAGTGVYEQYF. The V gene is TRBV19, the J gene TRBJ2-7; a weak D match, TRBD2 (6 bases). Germline V gene data show CDR1 as LNHDA and CDR2 as SQIVND (reference sequence). This CDR3 region has 15 residues. Trimming removed 4 bases from V and 4 bases from J, with 17 bases in between. Combining the CDR3 with reference TRBV19 and TRBJ2-7 gives the whole variable domain DGGITQSPKYLFRKEGQNVTLSCEQNLNHDAMYWYRQDPGQGLRLIYYSQIVNDFQKGDIAEGYSVSREKKESFPLTVTSAQKNPTAFYLCASSTAGTGVYEQYFGPGTRLTVT.

This clonotype was detected ten times or more. The rearrangement joins TRBV9 to TRBJ1-3; D not certain. V lost 4 bases, J lost 2 bases, and 16 bases lay in between. Germline CDR1 is SGDLS and CDR2 is YYNGEE. This CDR3 is 16 amino acids long. The CDR3 is CASSSDLRGTGNTIYF. As DNA, the CDR3 is TGTGCCAGCAGCTCGGACCTTAGAGGAACTGGAAACACCATATATTTT. Looking up the rest from reference TRBV9 and TRBJ1-3 gives the full variable domain: DSGVTQTPKHLITATGQRVTLRCSPRSGDLSVYWYQQSLDQGLQFLIQYYNGEERAKGNILERFSAQQFPDLHSELNLSSLELGDSALYFCASSSDLRGTGNTIYFGEGSWLTVV.

There are many counts of this clonotype. The chain recombines TRBV20-1 with TRBJ2-1; 8 nucleotides align to TRBD2. V was clipped by 6 bases and J by 5 bases; unmatched bases: 12. Germline V gene data show CDR1 as DFQATT and CDR2 as SNEGSKA (reference sequence). The length of the CDR3 is 15 residues. DNA of the CDR3: TGCAGTGCCCCCGACGGAGCGGGAGTTGACAATGAGCAGTTCTTC. This encodes CSAPDGAGVDNEQFF.